Listed below are T cell receptor beta chains from one sample, sequenced in a study of graft-versus-host responses after intestinal transplantation. Some clones are missing from TCRdb's copy, which holds only in-frame ones; the method was immunoSEQ multiplex PCR. The sample records about 37,000 clones, approximately 90% being singletons. Here the sequenced sample was ileum tissue, taken approximately 200 days after intestinal transplant. The receptors shown here come from a human patient who received an intestinal transplant, so some T cells may come from the graft donor. CDR3s leave out the opening cysteine and the closing phenylalanine or tryptophan. Each record gives: V gene, J gene, CDR3 protein.

V gene: TRBV9; J gene: TRBJ1-1; CDR3 protein: ASSVSSQGAGTEAF
V gene: TRBV9; J gene: TRBJ2-5; CDR3 protein: ASSGQGTQETQY
V gene: TRBV11-2; J gene: TRBJ2-7; CDR3 protein: ASSPRLSSYEQY
V gene: TRBV4-2; J gene: TRBJ2-1; CDR3 protein: ASSHASGAYNEQF
V gene: TRBV7-3; J gene: TRBJ2-5; CDR3 protein: ASSLSRRSETQY
V gene: TRBV19; J gene: TRBJ2-3; CDR3 protein: ASSMTATDTQY
V gene: TRBV27; J gene: -; CDR3 protein: ASGGTAYEQY
V gene: TRBV4-1; J gene: TRBJ2-2; CDR3 protein: ASSHPGYTGELF
V gene: TRBV28; J gene: TRBJ2-7; CDR3 protein: ASTTTGQGAREQY
V gene: TRBV2; J gene: TRBJ2-1; CDR3 protein: ASRQGALNEQF
V gene: TRBV6-5; J gene: TRBJ2-7; CDR3 protein: ASSYGQEYEQY
V gene: TRBV27; J gene: TRBJ2-7; CDR3 protein: ASRRPGGGTYEQY
V gene: TRBV7-8; J gene: TRBJ2-5; CDR3 protein: ASRSTGRGRETQY
V gene: TRBV11-3; J gene: TRBJ2-1; CDR3 protein: ASKVGAAYNEQF
V gene: TRBV4-1; J gene: TRBJ2-7; CDR3 protein: ASSLILALSYEQY
V gene: TRBV7-6; J gene: TRBJ1-2; CDR3 protein: ASSLAYQTGGYT
V gene: TRBV25-1; J gene: TRBJ2-3; CDR3 protein: ASSAGTDTQY
V gene: TRBV10-3; J gene: TRBJ1-3; CDR3 protein: AISESNTGGNTIY
V gene: TRBV5-1; J gene: TRBJ1-1; CDR3 protein: ASSFRTNTEAF
V gene: TRBV5-1; J gene: TRBJ2-2; CDR3 protein: ASSPHRGNTGELF
V gene: TRBV30; J gene: TRBJ2-2; CDR3 protein: AWSVGSGELF
V gene: TRBV2; J gene: TRBJ1-4; CDR3 protein: ASSEATRPSEKLF
V gene: TRBV19; J gene: TRBJ2-3; CDR3 protein: ASSPRRASGSTDTQY
V gene: TRBV5-1; J gene: TRBJ2-7; CDR3 protein: ASSLVCPY
V gene: TRBV9; J gene: TRBJ2-1; CDR3 protein: ASSEFSGGASDEQF
V gene: TRBV7-8; J gene: -; CDR3 protein: ASSSRGQVEYEQY
V gene: TRBV19; J gene: TRBJ2-6; CDR3 protein: ASSQAGAGANVLT
V gene: TRBV2; J gene: TRBJ2-7; CDR3 protein: ASRDRGYEQY
V gene: TRBV28; J gene: TRBJ1-4; CDR3 protein: ASSFGGMSEKLF
V gene: TRBV29-1; J gene: TRBJ2-7; CDR3 protein: SVRRVVAGGYEQY
V gene: TRBV7-9; J gene: TRBJ2-7; CDR3 protein: ASSLGDRFTYEQY
V gene: TRBV20-1; J gene: TRBJ2-1; CDR3 protein: SASGNNEQF
V gene: TRBV4-1; J gene: TRBJ1-5; CDR3 protein: ASSQWGQSPQPQH
V gene: TRBV5-1; J gene: TRBJ2-7; CDR3 protein: ASEQGPGLYEQY
V gene: TRBV6-5; J gene: TRBJ2-5; CDR3 protein: ASSYLAGRRETQY
V gene: TRBV7-9; J gene: TRBJ1-6; CDR3 protein: ASSPSDPNSPLH
V gene: TRBV28; J gene: TRBJ1-4; CDR3 protein: ASSFNPDEKLF
V gene: TRBV6-1; J gene: TRBJ2-1; CDR3 protein: ASSEYYGYEQF
V gene: TRBV5-1; J gene: TRBJ1-1; CDR3 protein: ASRDQAMNTEAF
V gene: TRBV5-1; J gene: TRBJ2-7; CDR3 protein: ASSSQGGMYEQY
V gene: TRBV30; J gene: TRBJ2-7; CDR3 protein: AWDPRWY
V gene: TRBV5-1; J gene: TRBJ1-2; CDR3 protein: ASSDGELYGYT
V gene: TRBV28; J gene: TRBJ1-5; CDR3 protein: ASSPRQIMQPQH
V gene: TRBV18; J gene: TRBJ2-3; CDR3 protein: ASPQGWIGDTQY
V gene: TRBV19; J gene: TRBJ2-1; CDR3 protein: ASSIFHNEQF
V gene: TRBV2; J gene: TRBJ1-4; CDR3 protein: ASRSTGSISEKLF
V gene: TRBV9; J gene: TRBJ1-2; CDR3 protein: ASSPETGLYGYT
V gene: TRBV6-5; J gene: TRBJ2-3; CDR3 protein: ASRIRRNTDTQY